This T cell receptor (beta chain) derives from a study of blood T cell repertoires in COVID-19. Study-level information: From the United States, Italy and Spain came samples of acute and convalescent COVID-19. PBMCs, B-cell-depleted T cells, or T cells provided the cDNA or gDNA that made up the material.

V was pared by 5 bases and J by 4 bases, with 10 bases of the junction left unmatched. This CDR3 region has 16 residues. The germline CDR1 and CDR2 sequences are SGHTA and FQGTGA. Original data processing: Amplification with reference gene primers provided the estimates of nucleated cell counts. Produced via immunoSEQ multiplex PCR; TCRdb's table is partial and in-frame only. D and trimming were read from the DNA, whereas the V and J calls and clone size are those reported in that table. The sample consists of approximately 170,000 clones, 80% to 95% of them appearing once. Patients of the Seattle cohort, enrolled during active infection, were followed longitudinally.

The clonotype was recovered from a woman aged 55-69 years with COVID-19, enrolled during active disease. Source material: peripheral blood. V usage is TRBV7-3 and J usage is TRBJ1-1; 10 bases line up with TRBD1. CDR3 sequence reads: CASSRQGARDFTEAFF. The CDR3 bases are TGTGCCAGCAGCAGACAGGGGGCTAGAGATTTCACTGAAGCTTTCTTT.